There are a few counts of the clone carrying this TCR beta chain. The ends were cut back, 1 base at V and 9 bases at J, with 12 bases in the middle. The CDR3 is 13 amino acids. From germline, CDR1 is LNHDA and CDR2 SQIVND (reference sequence). These data come from a study of blood T cell repertoires in COVID-19. Study context: COVID-19 samples, acute and convalescent, were from the United States, Italy and Spain. T cells, B-cell-depleted T cells, or PBMCs provided the cDNA or gDNA that served as material.

Original methodology: Amplification of reference gene primers was used by the study to estimate nucleated cell counts. Some clones are missing from TCRdb's copy, which holds only in-frame ones; the method was immunoSEQ multiplex PCR. Clonal size and the V and J genes are those of that table, whereas D and trimming came from the DNA. The repertoire holds about 130,000 clones, with 70% to 80% as singletons. Seattle patient enrollment occurred during active infection, with longitudinal follow-up thereafter. The TCR sequence derives from a woman aged 70-85 years with COVID-19, enrolled during active disease. The chain links TRBV19 to TRBJ1-1; D perhaps matches TRBD1 (5 bases). Sequenced material: peripheral blood. The CDR3 here is CASSIGMGRKAFF. In DNA, the CDR3 is TGTGCCAGTAGTATAGGGATGGGGCGAAAAGCTTTCTTT.